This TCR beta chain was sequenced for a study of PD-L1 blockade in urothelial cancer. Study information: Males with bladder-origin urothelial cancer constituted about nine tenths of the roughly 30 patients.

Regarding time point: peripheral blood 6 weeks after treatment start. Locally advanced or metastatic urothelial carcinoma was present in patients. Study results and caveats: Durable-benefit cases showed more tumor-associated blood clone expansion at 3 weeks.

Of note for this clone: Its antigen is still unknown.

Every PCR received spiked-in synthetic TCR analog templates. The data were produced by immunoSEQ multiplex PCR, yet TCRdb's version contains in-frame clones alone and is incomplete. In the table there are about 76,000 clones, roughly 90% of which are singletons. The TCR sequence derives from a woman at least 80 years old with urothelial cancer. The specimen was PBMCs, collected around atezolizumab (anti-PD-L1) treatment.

CDR3 sequence reads: CASSSPGLAVQETQYF. The CDR3 nucleotides are TGTGCCAGCAGCTCACCGGGACTAGCGGTACAAGAGACCCAGTACTTC. The V and J genes are TRBV5-4 and TRBJ2-5; TRBD2 matches at 11 bases. Trimming cost V 3 bases and J 2 bases; bases outside gene matches: 6. This CDR3 has 16 residues. Germline CDR1 is SGHNT and CDR2 is YYREEE (reference sequence).